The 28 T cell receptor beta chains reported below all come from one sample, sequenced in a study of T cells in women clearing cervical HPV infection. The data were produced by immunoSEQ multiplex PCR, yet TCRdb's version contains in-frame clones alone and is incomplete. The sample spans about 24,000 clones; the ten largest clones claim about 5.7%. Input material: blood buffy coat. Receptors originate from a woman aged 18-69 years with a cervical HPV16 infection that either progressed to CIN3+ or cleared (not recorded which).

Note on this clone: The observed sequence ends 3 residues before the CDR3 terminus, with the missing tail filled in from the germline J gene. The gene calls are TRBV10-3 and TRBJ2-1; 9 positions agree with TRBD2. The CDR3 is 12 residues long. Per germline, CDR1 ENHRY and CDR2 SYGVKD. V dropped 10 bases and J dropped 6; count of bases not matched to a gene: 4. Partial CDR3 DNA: TGTGCCACCCAGCGGGGGGTCAATGAG. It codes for CATQRGVNE. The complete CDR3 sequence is CATQRGVNEQFF.

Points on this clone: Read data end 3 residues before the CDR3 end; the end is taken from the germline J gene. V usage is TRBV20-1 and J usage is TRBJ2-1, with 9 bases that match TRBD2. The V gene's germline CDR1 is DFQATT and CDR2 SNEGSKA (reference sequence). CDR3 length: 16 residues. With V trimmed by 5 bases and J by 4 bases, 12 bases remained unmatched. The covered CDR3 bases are TGCAGTGCTGCGCGGGGGGGGCGGGGGTGGTACAATGAG. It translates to CSAARGGRGWYNE. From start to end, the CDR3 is CSAARGGRGWYNEQFF.

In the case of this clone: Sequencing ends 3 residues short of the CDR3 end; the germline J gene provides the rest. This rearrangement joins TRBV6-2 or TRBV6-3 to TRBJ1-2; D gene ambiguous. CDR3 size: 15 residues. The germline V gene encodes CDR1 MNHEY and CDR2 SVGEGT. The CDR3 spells CASSFKTSGYYDYTF. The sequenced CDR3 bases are TGTGCCAGCAGTTTTAAAACTAGCGGGTACTACGAC.

CDR3 protein: CAWSFDRNYGYTF. The sequenced part of the CDR3 DNA is TGTGCCTGGAGTTTCGACAGGAACTATGGC. V and J are TRBV30 and TRBJ1-2; D is possibly TRBD1 (6 bases). From the germline J gene comes the end of the CDR3, since the read stops 3 residues before it. Trimming took off 2 bases at V and 2 bases at J, with 9 bases between the two ends. Germline V gene data show CDR1 as GTSNPN and CDR2 as SVGIG (reference sequence). This CDR3 contains 13 residues.

The covered CDR3 bases are TGTGCCAGCTCACCAAGGCAGAACCAAGAGACC. It yields the protein CASSPRQNQET. The complete CDR3 protein is CASSPRQNQETQYF. The V gene is TRBV18, the J gene TRBJ2-5, with D unclear. The sequence runs out 3 residues before the end of the CDR3; the remainder is reconstructed from the germline J gene. Trimming took off 2 bases at V and 0 bases at J, with 7 bases between the two ends. The germline gives CDR1 KGHSH, CDR2 LQKENI. This CDR3 comprises 14 residues.

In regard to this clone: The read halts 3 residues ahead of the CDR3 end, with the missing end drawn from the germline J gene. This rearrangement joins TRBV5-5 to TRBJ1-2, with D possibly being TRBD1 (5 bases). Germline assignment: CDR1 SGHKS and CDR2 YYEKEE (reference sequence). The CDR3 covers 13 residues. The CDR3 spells CASRLAGERGYTF. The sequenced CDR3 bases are TGTGCCAGCAGACTAGCGGGGGAAAGAGGC.

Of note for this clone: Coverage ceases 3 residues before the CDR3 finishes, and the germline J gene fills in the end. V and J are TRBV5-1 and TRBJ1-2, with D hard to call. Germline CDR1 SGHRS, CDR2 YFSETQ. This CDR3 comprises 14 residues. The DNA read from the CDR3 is TGCGCCAGCAGCTTGACTGATCCCTCCTACGAC. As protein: CASSLTDPSYD. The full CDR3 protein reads CASSLTDPSYDYTF.

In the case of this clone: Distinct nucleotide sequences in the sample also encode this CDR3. CDR3 DNA, as far as it was read: TGTGCCTGGGACTATGGCTCTGGAAACACC. Translation gives CAWDYGSGNT. The full CDR3 reads CAWDYGSGNTIYF. The V gene is TRBV30, the J gene TRBJ1-3; D is undetermined. The observed sequence ends 3 residues before the CDR3 terminus, with the missing tail filled in from the germline J gene. This CDR3 contains 13 residues. CDR1 GTSNPN and CDR2 SVGIG come from the germline V gene (reference sequence). The germline V and J ends were trimmed by 5 bases and 0 bases, with 8 bases remaining between them. The complete variable domain, with remaining parts taken from reference TRBV30 and TRBJ1-3, reads SQTIHQWPATLVQPVGSPLSLECTVEGTSNPNLYWYRQAAGRGLQLLFYSVGIGQISSEVPQNLSASRPQDRQFILSSKKLLLSDSGFYLCAWDYGSGNTIYFGEGSWLTVV.

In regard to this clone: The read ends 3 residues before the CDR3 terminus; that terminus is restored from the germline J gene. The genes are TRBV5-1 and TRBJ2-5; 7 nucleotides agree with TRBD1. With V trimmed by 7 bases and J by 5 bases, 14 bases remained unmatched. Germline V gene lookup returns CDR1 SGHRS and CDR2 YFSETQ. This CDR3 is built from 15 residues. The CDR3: CASRYQGDKGETQYF. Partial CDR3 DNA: TGCGCCAGCCGCTATCAGGGGGACAAGGGCGAGACC.

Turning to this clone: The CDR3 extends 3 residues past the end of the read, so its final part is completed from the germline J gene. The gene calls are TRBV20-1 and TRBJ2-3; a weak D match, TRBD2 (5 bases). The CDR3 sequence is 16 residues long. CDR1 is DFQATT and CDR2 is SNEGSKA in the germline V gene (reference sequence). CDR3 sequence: CSARDLPPDGEETQYF. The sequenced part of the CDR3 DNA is TGCAGTGCTAGAGATCTCCCCCCCGACGGGGAAGAGACG.

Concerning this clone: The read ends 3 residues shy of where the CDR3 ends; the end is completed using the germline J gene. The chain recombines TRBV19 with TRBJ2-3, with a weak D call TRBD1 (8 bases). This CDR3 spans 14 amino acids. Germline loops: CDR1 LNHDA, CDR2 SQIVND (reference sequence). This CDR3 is CASRTGGGNQPQYF. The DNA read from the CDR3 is TGTGCCAGTAGAACAGGGGGGGGCAATCAGCCG.

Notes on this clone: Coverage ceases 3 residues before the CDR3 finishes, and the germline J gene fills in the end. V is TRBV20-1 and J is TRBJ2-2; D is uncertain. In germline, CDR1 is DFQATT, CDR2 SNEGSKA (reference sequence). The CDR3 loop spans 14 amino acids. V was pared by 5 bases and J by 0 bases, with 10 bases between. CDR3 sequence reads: CSAGRQTNTGELFF. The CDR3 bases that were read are TGCAGTGCTGGGCGCCAGACGAACACCGGGGAG.

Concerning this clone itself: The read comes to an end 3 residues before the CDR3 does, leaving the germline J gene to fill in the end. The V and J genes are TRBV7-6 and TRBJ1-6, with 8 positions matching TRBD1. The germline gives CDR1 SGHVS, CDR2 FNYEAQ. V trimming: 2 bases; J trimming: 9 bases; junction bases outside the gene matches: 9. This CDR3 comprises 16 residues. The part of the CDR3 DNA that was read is TGTGCCAGCAGCTTACTGGATCAGGGGGCGGGTTCACCC. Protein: CASSLLDQGAGSP. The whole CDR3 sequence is CASSLLDQGAGSPLHF.

The covered CDR3 bases are TGTGCCACCGAGGGAGTTTGGGGGGATTCACCC. This sequence encodes CATEGVWGDSP. The whole CDR3 is CATEGVWGDSPLHF. The chain couples TRBV19 to TRBJ1-6; perhaps TRBD1 as D (5 bases). The read ends 3 residues shy of where the CDR3 ends; the end is completed using the germline J gene. This CDR3 has 14 residues. Trimming left V 10 bases short and J 8 bases short, with 18 bases between. In germline, CDR1 is LNHDA, CDR2 SQIVND (reference sequence).

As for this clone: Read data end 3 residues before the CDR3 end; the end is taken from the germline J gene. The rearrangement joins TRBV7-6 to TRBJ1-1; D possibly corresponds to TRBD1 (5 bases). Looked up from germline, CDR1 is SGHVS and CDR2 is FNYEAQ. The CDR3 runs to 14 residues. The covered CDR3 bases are TGTGCCAGCAGCTTAACCCAGGGCAGACATCCA. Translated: CASSLTQGRHP. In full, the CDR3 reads CASSLTQGRHPAFF.

The CDR3: CASRSLSGEGTQYF. The covered CDR3 bases are TGTGCCAGCAGATCCCTTAGCGGGGAGGGGACC. The rearrangement uses TRBV11-2 and TRBJ2-5; 8 bases align to TRBD2. Sequencing ends 3 residues short of the CDR3 end; the germline J gene provides the rest. Germline V gene sequence: CDR1 SGHAT, CDR2 FQNNGV. The V segment lost 6 bases and the J segment 7 bases; nucleotides outside the gene matches: 10. The CDR3 extends over 14 amino acids.

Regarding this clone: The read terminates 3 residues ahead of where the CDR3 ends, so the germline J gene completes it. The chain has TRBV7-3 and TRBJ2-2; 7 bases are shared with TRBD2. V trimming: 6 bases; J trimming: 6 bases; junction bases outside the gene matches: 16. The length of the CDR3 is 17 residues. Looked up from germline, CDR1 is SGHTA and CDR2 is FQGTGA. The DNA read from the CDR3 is TGTGCCAGCAGGCGAGCGTTCGGGAGGAGCGGCGCCGGGGAG. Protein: CASRRAFGRSGAGE. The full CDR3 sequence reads CASRRAFGRSGAGELFF.

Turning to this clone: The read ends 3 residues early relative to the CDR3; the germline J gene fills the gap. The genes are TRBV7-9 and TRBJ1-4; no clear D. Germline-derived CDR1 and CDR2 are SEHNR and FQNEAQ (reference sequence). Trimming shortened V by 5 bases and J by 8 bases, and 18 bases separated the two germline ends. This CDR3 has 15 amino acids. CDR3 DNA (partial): TGTGCCAGCAGCAGGTCGGCGCGACAAACCGAAAAA. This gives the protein CASSRSARQTEK. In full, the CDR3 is CASSRSARQTEKLFF. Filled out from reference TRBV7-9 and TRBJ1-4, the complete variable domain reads DTGVSQNPRHKITKRGQNVTFRCDPISEHNRLYWYRQTLGQGPEFLTYFQNEAQLEKSRLLSDRFSAERPKGSFSTLEIQRTEQGDSAMYLCASSRSARQTEKLFFGSGTQLSVL.

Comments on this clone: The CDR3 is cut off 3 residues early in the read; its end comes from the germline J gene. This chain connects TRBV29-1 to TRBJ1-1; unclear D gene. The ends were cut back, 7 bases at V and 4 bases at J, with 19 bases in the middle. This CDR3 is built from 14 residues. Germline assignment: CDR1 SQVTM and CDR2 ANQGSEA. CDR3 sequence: CSAIGTPRATEAFF. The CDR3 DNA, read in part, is TGCAGCGCAATTGGAACCCCGAGGGCCACTGAA.

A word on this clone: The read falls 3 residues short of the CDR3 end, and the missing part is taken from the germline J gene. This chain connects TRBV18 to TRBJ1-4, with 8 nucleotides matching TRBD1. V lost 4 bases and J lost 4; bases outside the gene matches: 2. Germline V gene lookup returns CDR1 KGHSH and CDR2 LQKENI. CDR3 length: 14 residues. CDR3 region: CASSRDRNNEKLFF. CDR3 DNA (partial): TGTGCCAGCTCACGGGACAGGAATAATGAAAAA.

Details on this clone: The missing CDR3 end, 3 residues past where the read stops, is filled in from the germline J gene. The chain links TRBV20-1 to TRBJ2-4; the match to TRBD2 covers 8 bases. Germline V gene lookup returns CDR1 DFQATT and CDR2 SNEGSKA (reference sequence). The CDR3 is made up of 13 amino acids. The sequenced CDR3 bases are TGCAGTGCTAGAGTAGCGGGGCAAGAGACT. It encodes CSARVAGQET. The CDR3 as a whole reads CSARVAGQETQYF.

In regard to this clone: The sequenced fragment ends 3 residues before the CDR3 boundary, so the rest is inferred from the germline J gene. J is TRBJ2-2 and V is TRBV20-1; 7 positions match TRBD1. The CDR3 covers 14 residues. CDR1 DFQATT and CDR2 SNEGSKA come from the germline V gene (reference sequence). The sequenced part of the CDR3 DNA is TGCAGTGCTACTCGACAGGGAACTAATGAAAAG. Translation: CSATRQGTNEK. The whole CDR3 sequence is CSATRQGTNEKLFF.

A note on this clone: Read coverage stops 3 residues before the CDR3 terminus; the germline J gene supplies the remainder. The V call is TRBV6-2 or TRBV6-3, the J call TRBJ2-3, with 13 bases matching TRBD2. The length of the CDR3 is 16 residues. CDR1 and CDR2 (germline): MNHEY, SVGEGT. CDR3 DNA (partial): TGTGCCAGCAGTCGAGGACTAGCGGGAGAAGAAGAGACG. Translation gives CASSRGLAGEEET. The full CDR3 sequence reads CASSRGLAGEEETQYF.

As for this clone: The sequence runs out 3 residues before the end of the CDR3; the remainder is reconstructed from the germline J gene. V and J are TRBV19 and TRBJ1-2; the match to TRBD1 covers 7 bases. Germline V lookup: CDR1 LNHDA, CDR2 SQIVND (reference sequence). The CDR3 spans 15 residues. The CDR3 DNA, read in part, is TGTGCCAGTAGTATGCATCAAGGGGGCACAGATACC. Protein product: CASSMHQGGTDT. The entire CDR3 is CASSMHQGGTDTYTF.

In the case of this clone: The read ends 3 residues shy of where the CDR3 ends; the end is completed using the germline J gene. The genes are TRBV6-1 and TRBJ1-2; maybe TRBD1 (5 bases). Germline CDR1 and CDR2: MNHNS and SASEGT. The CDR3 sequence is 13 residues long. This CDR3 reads CASSVDSPYDYTF. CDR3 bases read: TGTGCCAGCAGTGTAGACAGTCCCTACGAC.

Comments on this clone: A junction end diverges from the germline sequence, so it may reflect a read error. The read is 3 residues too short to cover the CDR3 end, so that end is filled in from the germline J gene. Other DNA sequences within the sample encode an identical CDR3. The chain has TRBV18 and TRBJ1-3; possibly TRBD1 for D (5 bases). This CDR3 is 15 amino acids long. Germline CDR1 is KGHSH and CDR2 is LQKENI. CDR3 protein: CASSPGDSRRNTIYF. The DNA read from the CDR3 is TGTGCCAGCTCACCAGGAGACAGCCGCCGAAACACA.

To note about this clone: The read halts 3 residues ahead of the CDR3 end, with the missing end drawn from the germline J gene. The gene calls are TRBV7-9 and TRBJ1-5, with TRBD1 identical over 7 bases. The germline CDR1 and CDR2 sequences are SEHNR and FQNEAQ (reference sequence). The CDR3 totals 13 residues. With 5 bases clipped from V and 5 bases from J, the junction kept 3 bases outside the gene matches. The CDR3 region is CASSLDRDQPQHF. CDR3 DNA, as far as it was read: TGTGCCAGCAGCCTCGACAGGGATCAGCCC.

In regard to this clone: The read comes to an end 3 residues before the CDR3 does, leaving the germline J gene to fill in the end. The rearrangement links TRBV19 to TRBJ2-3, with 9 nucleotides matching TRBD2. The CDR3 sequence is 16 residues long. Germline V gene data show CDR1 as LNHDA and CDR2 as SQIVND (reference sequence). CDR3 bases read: TGTGCCAGTAGTATAGTTAGCGGGGGTTGGGAAGAGACG. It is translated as CASSIVSGGWEET. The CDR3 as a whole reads CASSIVSGGWEETQYF. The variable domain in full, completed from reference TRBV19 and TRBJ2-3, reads DGGITQSPKYLFRKEGQNVTLSCEQNLNHDAMYWYRQDPGQGLRLIYYSQIVNDFQKGDIAEGYSVSREKKESFPLTVTSAQKNPTAFYLCASSIVSGGWEETQYFGPGTRLTVL.